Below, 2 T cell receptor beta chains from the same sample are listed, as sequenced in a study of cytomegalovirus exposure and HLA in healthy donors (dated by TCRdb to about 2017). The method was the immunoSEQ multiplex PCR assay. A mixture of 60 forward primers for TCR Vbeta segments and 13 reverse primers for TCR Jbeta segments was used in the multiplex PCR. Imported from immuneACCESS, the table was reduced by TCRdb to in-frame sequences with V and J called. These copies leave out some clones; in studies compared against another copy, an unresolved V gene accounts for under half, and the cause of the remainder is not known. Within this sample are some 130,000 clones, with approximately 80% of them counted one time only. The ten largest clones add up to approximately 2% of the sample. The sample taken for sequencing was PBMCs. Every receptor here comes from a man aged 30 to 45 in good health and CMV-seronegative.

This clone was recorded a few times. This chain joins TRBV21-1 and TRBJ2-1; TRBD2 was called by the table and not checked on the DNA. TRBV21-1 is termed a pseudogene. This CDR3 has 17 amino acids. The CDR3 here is CASSGRTGISSYNEQFF. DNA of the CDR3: TGTGCCAGCAGCGGAAGGACGGGAATAAGCTCCTACAATGAGCAGTTCTTC.

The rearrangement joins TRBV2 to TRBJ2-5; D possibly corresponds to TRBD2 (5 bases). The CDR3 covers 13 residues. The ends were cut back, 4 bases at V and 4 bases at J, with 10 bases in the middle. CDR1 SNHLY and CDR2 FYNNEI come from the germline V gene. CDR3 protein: CASSVLAGETQYF. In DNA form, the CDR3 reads TGTGCCAGCAGTGTGCTAGCTGGAGAGACCCAGTACTTC.